This T cell receptor (beta chain) emerged from a study of CD8+ T cells in alopecia areata. Study-wide background: Treated patients were dosed with oral tofacitinib, taking 5 to 10 mg twice daily. It was 6 to 18 months of tofacitinib, and then there were 6 months off drug.

As the sequencing template, cDNA was produced by extracting RNA and reverse transcribing it. The data were produced by immunoSEQ multiplex PCR, yet TCRdb's version contains in-frame clones alone and is incomplete. The profile shows fewer than 150,000 clones, approximately 58% of them singletons. The V and J ends lost 0 bases and 0 bases respectively, with 11 bases between them. The germline V gene encodes CDR1 ENHRY and CDR2 SYGVKD. CDR3 length equals 16 residues. This clone was counted only a few times. Sample: CD4+ T cells sorted from blood, taken at week 0. The source of this sequence is a human donor with alopecia areata. The V gene is TRBV10-3, the J gene TRBJ1-1, with D possibly TRBD1 on 5 matching bases. The CDR3 bases are TGTGCCATCAGTGAGTCGAATAGGGGCATGAACACTGAAGCTTTCTTT. Encoded protein: CAISESNRGMNTEAFF.